Each of the 28 T cell receptor beta chains below was sequenced from the same sample in a study of control samples from healthy donors and cancer patients. Repertoires were generated with immunoSEQ multiplex PCR, while TCRdb's copy carries only in-frame clones and drops some. Found here are about 69,000 clones, around four fifths of them singletons; the top ten hold about 3%. The sequenced sample was PBMCs. All receptors come from a woman between 45 and 65 years old with lung cancer.

The rearrangement joins TRBV28 to TRBJ2-7; TRBD2 matches 8 bases. V lost 5 bases to trimming and J lost 3 bases; unmatched junction nucleotides: 6. This CDR3 has 14 amino acids. Germline V gene lookup returns CDR1 MDHEN and CDR2 SYDVKM. In DNA, the CDR3 is TGTGCCAGCAGTACTCGGACTAGCTTCTACGAGCAGTACTTC. Amino acids: CASSTRTSFYEQYF.

The rearrangement links TRBV6-1 to TRBJ1-2, with 9 bases that match TRBD1. From germline, CDR1 is MNHNS and CDR2 SASEGT. V shed 3 bases and J 0 bases; nucleotides not matched to a gene: 14. This CDR3 comprises 19 residues. CDR3 residues: CASSDSLRDRDASNYGYTF. The DNA of the CDR3 is TGTGCCAGCAGTGACAGTCTCCGGGACAGGGACGCCTCTAACTATGGCTACACCTTC.

The V and J genes are TRBV6-4 and TRBJ2-3, with 8 bases aligning to TRBD2. There are 16 residues in the CDR3. From germline, CDR1 is MRHNA and CDR2 SNTAGT. Trimming took 4 bases from V and 3 from J; bases not matched to a gene: 9. DNA for the CDR3: TGTGCCAGCAGTGCTTCCGGGGGGGCAGAGACAGATACGCAGTATTTT. Translation gives CASSASGGAETDTQYF.

The chain uses TRBV5-1 and TRBJ2-4, with 9 positions matching TRBD1. CDR3 size: 15 residues. V was clipped by 5 bases and J by 4 bases; unmatched bases: 7. Germline lookup yields CDR1 SGHRS and CDR2 YFSETQ. CDR3 DNA: TGCGCCAGCAGTTCCACCGGGACAGGGAAAAACATTCAGTACTTC. Protein: CASSSTGTGKNIQYF.

The chain employs TRBV6-5 and TRBJ2-1; 8 positions match TRBD2. CDR3 size: 16 residues. CDR1 MNHEY and CDR2 SVGAGI come from the germline V gene. The V gene end was trimmed by 1 base and the J gene end by 9 bases; junction bases not matched to a gene: 11. The CDR3 nucleotides read TGTGCCAGCAGTTACTTAACGGGGGGGCCGTCTAGTGAGCAGTTCTTC. Its protein product is CASSYLTGGPSSEQFF.

The J gene is TRBJ1-2, the V gene TRBV2; D unclear. CDR3 length equals 12 residues. Trimming took 7 bases from V and 1 from J, leaving 7 bases between them. Germline CDR1 is SNHLY and CDR2 is FYNNEI. CDR3 amino acids: CASKAVNYGYTF. The DNA of the CDR3 is TGTGCCAGCAAAGCGGTTAACTATGGCTACACCTTC.

The V and J genes are TRBV6-5 and TRBJ1-1; TRBD1 might be the D (5 bases). This CDR3 has 13 residues. V lost 7 bases to trimming and J lost 1 base, with 10 bases between them. The germline CDR1 and CDR2 sequences are MNHEY and SVGAGI. This CDR3 is CASTQEGNTEAFF. CDR3 in DNA: TGTGCCAGCACACAGGAAGGGAACACTGAAGCTTTCTTT.

The rearrangement links TRBV29-1 to TRBJ1-2; D may be TRBD1 (6 bases). This CDR3 comprises 12 residues. V lost 6 bases and J lost 3, with 11 bases in between. In germline, CDR1 is SQVTM, CDR2 ANQGSEA. The DNA of the CDR3 is TGCAGCGTGCGGACAGCGGACTATGGCTACACCTTC. This translates into CSVRTADYGYTF.

The chain joins TRBV19 to TRBJ1-1; D is unclear. The V end lost 5 bases, the J end lost 0 bases, and 13 bases lay between the germline ends. CDR1 and CDR2 (germline): LNHDA, SQIVND (reference sequence). CDR3 length: 15 residues. The CDR3 nucleotides are TGTGCCAGTAGTCCGCGGACGGTTATGAACACTGAAGCTTTCTTT. The encoded protein is CASSPRTVMNTEAFF.

The CDR3 nucleotides are TGCGCCAGCAGGGTAATGTCACAGAACACTGAAGCTTTCTTT. This encodes CASRVMSQNTEAFF. The V and J genes are TRBV5-1 and TRBJ1-1; no firm D call. V lost 5 bases and J 1 base, leaving 12 bases between the germline ends. The germline V gene has CDR1 SGHRS and CDR2 YFSETQ. CDR3 length: 14 amino acids. The variable domain in full, completed from reference TRBV5-1 and TRBJ1-1, reads KAGVTQTPRYLIKTRGQQVTLSCSPISGHRSVSWYQQTPGQGLQFLFEYFSETQRNKGNFPGRFSGRQFSNSRSEMNVSTLELGDSALYLCASRVMSQNTEAFFGQGTRLTVV.

This sequence joins TRBV13 and TRBJ2-1, with 14 positions matching TRBD2. The CDR3 loop spans 15 amino acids. Losses at the gene ends were 5 bases for V and 9 bases for J; bases not matched to a gene: 6. Germline V gene sequence: CDR1 PRHDT, CDR2 FYEKMQ (reference sequence). CDR3 DNA: TGTGCCAGCAGCCCAAGGACTAGCGGGGGGATTGAGCAGTTCTTC. Translation: CASSPRTSGGIEQFF.

The chain has TRBV12-3 or TRBV12-4 and TRBJ1-1; a weak D match, TRBD1 (6 bases). The CDR3 is made up of 13 amino acids. V gave up 6 bases and J gave up 4 bases, with 12 bases separating them. CDR3 sequence: CASSKDRPTEAFF. Here the CDR3 DNA reads TGTGCCAGCAGCAAAGACAGGCCCACTGAAGCTTTCTTT.

The chain links TRBV29-1 to TRBJ1-3; unclear D gene. The CDR3 contains 14 residues. V was clipped by 4 bases and J by 3 bases, with 13 bases between them. In germline, CDR1 is SQVTM, CDR2 ANQGSEA. This chain's CDR3 is CSVVAQSGGNTIYF. DNA for the CDR3: TGCAGCGTTGTAGCGCAGTCGGGTGGAAACACCATATATTTT. Using reference TRBV29-1 and TRBJ1-3 for the parts outside the CDR3, the full variable domain is SAVISQKPSRDICQRGTSLTIQCQVDSQVTMMFWYRQQPGQSLTLIATANQGSEATYESGFVIDKFPISRPNLTFSTLTVSNMSPEDSSIYLCSVVAQSGGNTIYFGEGSWLTVV.

J is TRBJ1-2 and V is TRBV24-1, with a weak D call TRBD1 (6 bases). There are 12 residues in the CDR3. The V gene lost 6 bases and the J gene lost 7 bases, with 11 bases spanning the gap. The V gene's germline CDR1 is KGHDR and CDR2 SFDVKD. The CDR3 loop is CATSSGVGGYTF. The CDR3 DNA reads as TGTGCCACCAGTTCAGGGGTCGGTGGCTACACCTTC.

A few counts support this clone. The chain recombines TRBV5-6 with TRBJ1-6; 11 bases map to TRBD1. After removal of 2 bases from V and 8 bases from J, the junction contained 3 bases not matched to a gene. Germline-derived CDR1 and CDR2 are SGHDT and YYEEEE. The CDR3 has 15 amino acids. DNA for the CDR3: TGTGCCAGCAGCTTCCGGGACAGGGGGTATTCACCCCTCCACTTT. Translating it yields CASSFRDRGYSPLHF.

The sample holds a few counts of this clone. The chain links TRBV6-2 or TRBV6-3 to TRBJ2-7; D gene uncertain. The CDR3 runs to 13 residues. Germline-derived CDR1 and CDR2 are MNHEY and SVGEGT. The germline V and J ends were trimmed by 2 bases and 5 bases, with 10 bases remaining between them. In nucleotides, the CDR3 is TGTGCCAGCAGTTACGACGGTTGGAACGAGCAGTACTTC. Encoded protein: CASSYDGWNEQYF.

The V gene is TRBV28, the J gene TRBJ2-7; D might be TRBD1 (6 bases). The CDR3 extends over 15 amino acids. Germline CDR1 reads MDHEN; CDR2 reads SYDVKM. V lost 5 bases and J 7 bases, leaving 21 bases between the germline ends. For the CDR3, the DNA is TGTGCCAGCAGTCCCCCAGTAGGGGGTATAGCTGAGCAGTACTTC. Protein: CASSPPVGGIAEQYF.

This rearrangement joins TRBV29-1 to TRBJ1-2; D remains unclear. The length of the CDR3 is 11 residues. The V end was cut by 3 bases, the J end by 4 bases, with 6 bases between. Germline CDR1 and CDR2: SQVTM and ANQGSEA. The chain's CDR3 is CSVDTFYGYTF. In nucleotides, the CDR3 is TGCAGCGTTGACACTTTCTATGGCTACACCTTC.

J is TRBJ2-6 and V is TRBV19, with D perhaps TRBD1 (6 bases). The CDR3 covers 16 residues. Germline CDR1 reads LNHDA; CDR2 reads SQIVND (reference sequence). The V gene lost 3 bases and the J gene lost 3 bases, with 12 bases spanning the gap. The CDR3 is CASSMNAGVGANVLTF. In DNA form, the CDR3 reads TGTGCCAGTAGTATGAATGCAGGGGTTGGGGCCAACGTCCTGACTTTC.

The CDR3 nucleotides are TGCGCCAGCAGCTCTTCCGGGACAGGGACTAAACAAGAGACCCAGTACTTC. It translates to CASSSSGTGTKQETQYF. The rearrangement links TRBV5-1 to TRBJ2-5; 9 positions match TRBD1. The germline V gene has CDR1 SGHRS and CDR2 YFSETQ. The junction had 11 bases not matched to a gene; V was cut back by 3 bases and J by 2 bases. There are 17 residues in the CDR3. Supplemented by reference TRBV5-1 and TRBJ2-5, the full variable domain reads KAGVTQTPRYLIKTRGQQVTLSCSPISGHRSVSWYQQTPGQGLQFLFEYFSETQRNKGNFPGRFSGRQFSNSRSEMNVSTLELGDSALYLCASSSSGTGTKQETQYFGPGTRLLVL.

The rearrangement joins TRBV3-1 (or the pseudogene TRBV3-2) to TRBJ1-2; the D is unclear. Deletions cut 4 bases from V and 1 base from J, with 7 bases between. The germline gives CDR1 LGHDT, CDR2 YNNKEL (reference sequence). This CDR3 spans 13 amino acids. CDR3 sequence reads: CASSPLLNYGYTF. The CDR3 DNA sequence: TGTGCCAGCAGCCCCTTGCTTAACTATGGCTACACCTTC.

By share of the sample, this clone is medium-sized (0.01 to 0.1%). The V and J genes are TRBV5-8 and TRBJ2-3; no firm D call. This CDR3 region has 14 residues. Germline V lookup: CDR1 SGHTS, CDR2 YDEGEE. Trimming pared 1 base from V and 2 bases from J, leaving 8 bases between. CDR3 coding DNA: TGTGCCAGCAGCTTGCAAGGAATCACAGATACGCAGTATTTT. This codes for CASSLQGITDTQYF.

The gene calls are TRBV5-1 and TRBJ2-7, with D hard to call. The CDR3 loop spans 12 amino acids. V was shortened by 0 bases and J by 4 bases, with 5 bases between the two germline ends. Germline values: CDR1 SGHRS, CDR2 YFSETQ. CDR3 nucleotide sequence: TGCGCCAGCAGCTTGGACGGATACGAGCAGTACTTC. This codes for CASSLDGYEQYF. Complete variable domain (other parts from reference TRBV5-1 and TRBJ2-7): KAGVTQTPRYLIKTRGQQVTLSCSPISGHRSVSWYQQTPGQGLQFLFEYFSETQRNKGNFPGRFSGRQFSNSRSEMNVSTLELGDSALYLCASSLDGYEQYFGPGTRLTVT.

This chain links TRBV30 with TRBJ1-2; D ambiguous. CDR3 length equals 12 residues. Germline V gene sequence: CDR1 GTSNPN, CDR2 SVGIG (reference sequence). Trimming took 1 base from V and 8 from J, leaving 11 bases between them. CDR3 region: CAWSGAVGGYTF. The CDR3 region has the DNA TGTGCCTGGAGTGGGGCGGTGGGAGGCTACACCTTC.

The chain links TRBV28 to TRBJ1-6; 7 bases are a match to TRBD1. CDR1 and CDR2 (germline): MDHEN, SYDVKM. This CDR3 is built from 14 residues. The J segment lost 8 bases and the V segment lost 6 bases, leaving 7 bases of the junction unmatched. CDR3 sequence reads: CASSPQGIDSPLHF. The CDR3 DNA sequence: TGTGCCAGCAGCCCACAGGGGATTGATTCACCCCTCCACTTT.

This chain joins TRBV28 and TRBJ1-3, with TRBD1 matching 7 bases. Germline CDR1 MDHEN, CDR2 SYDVKM. The CDR3 runs to 15 residues. V dropped 5 bases and J dropped 2; count of bases not matched to a gene: 6. CDR3 sequence reads: CASSPTGEAGNTIYF. CDR3 bases: TGTGCCAGCAGTCCCACAGGGGAAGCTGGAAACACCATATATTTT.

The chain employs TRBV12-5 and TRBJ2-5; unclear D gene. There are 16 residues in the CDR3. The V gene's germline CDR1 is LGHNT and CDR2 FRNRAP. Trimming cost V 0 bases and J 2 bases, with 13 bases left between them. CDR3 bases: TGTGCTAGTGGTTTGGTAATCCGGAACTCTCAAGAGACCCAGTACTTC. Amino acid sequence: CASGLVIRNSQETQYF.

This chain joins TRBV7-9 and TRBJ2-7; tentatively, D is TRBD1 or TRBD2 (5 bases each). The CDR3 is 13 residues long. V lost 0 bases and J lost 5, with 8 bases in between. Germline CDR1 and CDR2: SEHNR and FQNEAQ (reference sequence). The CDR3 DNA sequence: TGTGCCAGCAGCTTAGCTGAGGGGAACGAGCAGTACTTC. It yields the protein CASSLAEGNEQYF.